This T cell receptor (beta chain) came from a study of cytomegalovirus exposure and HLA in healthy donors. About the study: Sequencing of roughly 180 million T cells in an earlier analysis found 100 million to 140 million unique TCR beta sequences. Study outcomes and limitations: Most TCR sequences proved rare, with some public TCRs found in many donors. Cytomegalovirus-associated TCR beta chains were listed, numbering under 200.

As regards this clone: Antigen unknown.

Both 60 Vbeta primers and 13 Jbeta primers went into the PCR. Data came from immunoSEQ multiplex PCR; TCRdb stores just in-frame clones and leaves some out. This table has about 130,000 clones, roughly four fifths appearing once. The V end lost 2 bases, the J end lost 8 bases, and 12 bases lay between the germline ends. CDR1 is SGHTA and CDR2 is FQGNSA in the germline V gene. The length of the CDR3 is 14 residues. V usage is TRBV7-2 and J usage is TRBJ1-4; the D is unclear. Sequencing was carried out using PBMCs. The source is a woman in her thirties or forties in good health and CMV-seropositive. CDR3 nucleotide sequence: TGTGCCAGCAGCTTAAAGTCCCGCCGGGAAAAACTGTTTTTT. Translated: CASSLKSRREKLFF.